These T cell receptor beta chains were read from a single sample in a study of T cell repertoires in cytomegalovirus infection. Via MiXCR, TCRdb re-called the reads, giving one row per CDR3 protein. The profile shows roughly 120,000 distinct CDR3 sequences, over 9.5% of them singletons. Which antigens these TCRs recognize remains unknown. The material sequenced was PBMCs, sequenced either directly or after in vitro stimulation (not recorded which). These receptors came from a human donor in good health (CMV status not recorded). Some clones in this sample may be carry-over from other donors' samples. The CDR3 runs from the conserved cysteine through the conserved F or W. Some rows mark clone size as missing; the rest say once, few, many or name a class of expanded clone.

v_call,clone_size,j_call,cdr3_aa
TRBV7-2,NA,TRBJ2-2,CASSLNSAQTGELFF
TRBV7-2,many,TRBJ2-3,CASSAGLDTQYF
TRBV4-1,few,TRBJ2-6,CASSQLTGGSSGANVLTF
TRBV7-2,few,TRBJ1-2,CASSSDGQGTGYTF
TRBV28,NA,TRBJ1-1,CASREPRLNTEAFF
TRBV6-2/TRBV6-3,NA,TRBJ2-1,CASRTTGHAKYNEQFF
TRBV19,few,TRBJ2-5,CASRNRGIQETQYF
TRBV7-3,many,TRBJ2-1,CASRRLGGSYNEQFF
TRBV5-1,NA,TRBJ2-2,CASSLARSSGRAGNTGELFF
TRBV4-3,NA,TRBJ1-6,CASSQPGRKHSPLHF
TRBV7-2,many,TRBJ2-1,CASSMSGGRTWGDEQFF
TRBV4-3,few,TRBJ2-1,CASSHLGKKYNEQFF
TRBV4-3,many,TRBJ1-3,CASSQGSAVGAGNTIYF
TRBV7-2,many,TRBJ2-1,CASSPGQGTDNEQFF
TRBV7-2,many,TRBJ2-5,CASSSRVAEETQYF
TRBV2,few,TRBJ2-5,CASRRDGRGVETQYF
TRBV7-9,few,TRBJ1-1,CASRVGTTEAFF
TRBV6-1,many,TRBJ2-2,CASSQQGAHTGELFF
TRBV7-2,many,TRBJ1-1,CASSPRPNTEAFF
TRBV20-1,NA,TRBJ2-3,CSAKGLAVITDTQYF
TRBV6-2/TRBV6-3,many,TRBJ1-5,CASSYGGFSNQPQHF
TRBV12-3/TRBV12-4,many,TRBJ2-1,CASHGEEFEQFF
TRBV12-3/TRBV12-4,many,TRBJ2-7,CASSLALNPVNHYEQYF
TRBV7-8,few,TRBJ2-3,CASSFPLLQGAIDTQYF
TRBV24-1,NA,TRBJ1-6,CATSDRQGGSPLHF
TRBV2,few,TRBJ2-3,CASSDDILYTDTQYF